These 20 T cell receptor beta chains were all obtained from the same sample, sequenced in a study of T cells in Graves' hyperthyroidism and ophthalmopathy (dated by TCRdb to the late 2010s). Library preparation was by multiplex PCR. Instrument used: Illumina HiSeq 2000. Amplification of TCR beta CDR3 regions was carried out from RNA transcripts. A first-round RT-PCR of the TCR CDR3 used the HTBI primer set with the Qiagen OneStep RT-PCR kit. TCRdb reworked the public reads: Q25 trimming with fastp, MiXCR clone assembly, productive beta chains retained. CDR3 protein sequences are deduplicated, and each keeps its most common genes and DNA. Present in this sample are roughly 580,000 distinct CDR3 sequences, 46% of which were seen just once. Approximately 8.2% of the sample goes to the ten largest clones. Sequenced input: peripheral blood or thyroid tissue (not recorded which). All receptors come from a woman aged 18-30 years with Graves' hyperthyroidism. Donor details come from another sample of the same person, matched by shared clones.

The V gene is TRBV7-6, the J gene TRBJ2-7; 8 bases are shared with TRBD2. Trimming at V came to 5 bases and at J to 0 bases, leaving 9 bases not matched to a gene. The CDR3 totals 16 residues. CDR1 is SGHVS and CDR2 is FNYEAQ in the germline V gene. This chain's CDR3 is CASSLGLAVGSYEQYF. The CDR3 DNA reads TGTGCCAGCAGCCTCGGACTAGCCGTAGGCTCCTACGAGCAGTACTTC.

The V call is TRBV7-9, the J call TRBJ1-5; no clear D gene. V was shortened by 6 bases and J by 1 base, with 10 bases between the two germline ends. CDR1 is SEHNR and CDR2 is FQNEAQ in the germline V gene (reference sequence). The CDR3 covers 14 residues. The CDR3 sequence is CASSTSYSNQPQHF. For the CDR3, the DNA is TGTGCCAGCAGTACCTCCTACAGCAATCAGCCCCAGCATTTT.

This clonotype was counted ten times or more. The J gene is TRBJ2-5, the V gene TRBV9, with TRBD2 matching 7 bases. Germline loops: CDR1 SGDLS, CDR2 YYNGEE. The CDR3 length is 15 residues. With 1 base clipped from V and 4 bases from J, the junction kept 7 bases outside the gene matches. The CDR3 loop is CASSVWAGVSETQYF. CDR3 coding DNA: TGTGCCAGCAGCGTATGGGCGGGAGTGTCAGAGACCCAGTACTTC.

This chain uses TRBV7-2 with TRBJ1-5; D is ambiguous. Germline CDR1 SGHTA, CDR2 FQGNSA. Between the trimmed V and J ends, which lost 4 bases and 1 base, there was a span of 11 bases. CDR3 length equals 15 residues. CDR3 sequence: CASSSGRASNQPQHF. In DNA form, the CDR3 reads TGTGCCAGCAGCTCCGGTAGGGCCAGCAATCAGCCCCAGCATTTT.

This clonotype has only a few counts. J is TRBJ2-7 and V is TRBV7-2; the match to TRBD2 covers 8 bases. With V trimmed by 4 bases and J by 2 bases, 10 bases remained unmatched. The CDR3 is made up of 16 amino acids. The V gene's germline CDR1 is SGHTA and CDR2 FQGNSA. The CDR3 loop reads CASSSWTLAGTYEQYF. The CDR3 DNA follows: TGTGCCAGCAGCTCCTGGACTTTAGCGGGGACCTACGAGCAGTACTTC.

J is TRBJ1-5 and V is TRBV29-1; TRBD1 aligns across 8 bases. J gave up 11 bases and V 6 bases, and 9 bases lay outside the gene matches. Germline V gene lookup returns CDR1 SQVTM and CDR2 ANQGSEA. CDR3 length: 12 amino acids. The DNA for the CDR3 is TGCAGCGTCCAACAGGGGGTTGAGACCCAGCATTTT. Its protein product is CSVQQGVETQHF.

This clonotype occurred many times. The chain couples TRBV15 to TRBJ2-2, with no clear D. The CDR3 contains 13 residues. Per the germline V gene, CDR1 is LNHNV and CDR2 is YYDKDF (reference sequence). Trimming left V 0 bases short and J 5 bases short, with 4 bases between. For the CDR3, the DNA is TGTGCCACCAGCAGAGATCCGACCGGGGAGCTGTTTTTT. Translated, it gives CATSRDPTGELFF.

This clonotype was seen repeatedly, ten times or more. The V and J genes are TRBV7-6 and TRBJ1-5; D call uncertain. This CDR3 is built from 13 residues. CDR1 SGHVS and CDR2 FNYEAQ come from the germline V gene. V dropped 5 bases and J dropped 5 bases, with 10 bases sitting between them. The CDR3 DNA is TGTGCCAGCAGCCACGGGATGGATCAGCCCCAGCATTTT. Translation gives CASSHGMDQPQHF.

There are a few counts of this clonotype. DNA for the CDR3: TGTGCCAGTAGTATCCGGGACAGGGCGAGCTTTGAAGCTTTCTTT. Translation gives CASSIRDRASFEAFF. The chain joins TRBV19 to TRBJ1-1; 9 bases match TRBD1. The V gene end was trimmed by 3 bases and the J gene end by 7 bases; junction bases not matched to a gene: 9. Germline CDR1 and CDR2: LNHDA and SQIVND (reference sequence). The CDR3 length is 15 residues.

Points on this clonotype: A junction boundary mismatches the germline segment, possibly from a read error. The chain has TRBV9 and TRBJ1-4; tentative D call: TRBD1 (6 bases). Germline CDR1 SGDLS, CDR2 YYNGEE. This CDR3 has 15 amino acids. The CDR3 DNA reads TGTGCCAGCGGCGTAGCTGGGCTGGGGGGCGAAAAACTGTTTTTT. This codes for CASGVAGLGGEKLFF. Full variable domain (rest looked up from reference TRBV9 and TRBJ1-4): DSGVTQTPKHLITATGQRVTLRCSPRSGDLSVYWYQQSLDQGLQFLIQYYNGEERAKGNILERFSAQQFPDLHSELNLSSLELGDSALYFCASGVAGLGGEKLFFGSGTQLSVL.

The V call is TRBV7-8, the J call TRBJ2-2; 7 bases map to TRBD2. Germline loops: CDR1 SGHVS, CDR2 FQNEAQ. The V and J ends lost 2 bases and 2 bases, in that order; junction bases with no gene match: 2. The length of the CDR3 is 15 residues. CDR3 in amino acids: CASSLPSGNTGELFF. CDR3 DNA sequence: TGTGCCAGCAGCTTACCTAGCGGAAACACCGGGGAGCTGTTTTTT.

The chain joins TRBV7-2 to TRBJ1-2; 10 bases align to TRBD1. CDR3 length equals 13 residues. J was trimmed by 7 bases and V by 10 bases; bases with no gene match: 9. Germline V gene sequence: CDR1 SGHTA, CDR2 FQGNSA. The CDR3 bases are TGTGCCACCGCACTAGGGACAGGGGCTGGCTACACCTTC. This translates into CATALGTGAGYTF.

This clonotype was seen only a few times. The rearrangement joins TRBV19 to TRBJ2-7, with D possibly TRBD1 on 5 matching bases. CDR3 length: 14 amino acids. The V gene lost 4 bases and the J gene lost 5 bases, with 15 bases spanning the gap. The germline CDR1 and CDR2 sequences are LNHDA and SQIVND (reference sequence). The CDR3 nucleotides are TGTGCCAGTAGTACCACGGAAGGGGCAAACGAGCAGTACTTC. As protein: CASSTTEGANEQYF.

A word on this clonotype: The junction departs from germline at one end; a sequencing error may be responsible. The chain uses TRBV10-3 and TRBJ1-5, with no clear D. This CDR3 contains 16 residues. From germline, CDR1 is ENHRY and CDR2 SYGVKD. CDR3 in DNA: TGTGCCAGCAGTGGCAGGATGGCGTATAGCAATCAGCCCCAGCATTTT. This encodes CASSGRMAYSNQPQHF.

This clonotype was observed many times. This chain connects TRBV7-8 to TRBJ1-5; D unclear. The CDR3 totals 13 residues. Deletions cut 4 bases from V and 5 bases from J, with 9 bases between. Germline V CDR1 and CDR2: SGHVS, FQNEAQ. The CDR3 is CASSSTRDQPQHF. The CDR3 DNA reads as TGTGCCAGCAGCTCGACTAGAGATCAGCCCCAGCATTTT.

This clonotype appeared a few times. The chain recombines TRBV5-4 with TRBJ2-2, with D perhaps TRBD2 (6 bases). Germline CDR1 is SGHNT and CDR2 is YYREEE (reference sequence). V was shortened by 2 bases and J by 4 bases, with 15 bases between the two germline ends. The CDR3 is 16 residues long. The CDR3, as DNA: TGTGCCAGCAGCTTAGGAGGGGTTTCGGTCACCGGGGAGCTGTTTTTT. Its protein product is CASSLGGVSVTGELFF.

This clonotype turned up a few times. The J gene is TRBJ1-1, the V gene TRBV29-1; D remains ambiguous. V shed 7 bases and J shed 1 base, with 10 bases lying between them. Germline values: CDR1 SQVTM, CDR2 ANQGSEA. The CDR3 has 12 residues. The CDR3 nucleotides are TGCAGCGCCCCCAAGGGGAACACTGAAGCTTTCTTT. Amino acids: CSAPKGNTEAFF.

Comment on this clonotype: A much larger clone sits a single nucleotide away, making a read error possible. This chain connects TRBV7-2 to TRBJ2-5; D unresolved. The CDR3 sequence is 13 residues long. Germline V gene data show CDR1 as SGHTA and CDR2 as FQGNSA. V lost 5 bases, J lost 4 bases, and 11 bases lay in between. The CDR3 coding sequence is TGTGCCAGCAGCCAAGACGGAATAGAGACCCAGTACTTC. Protein: CASSQDGIETQYF.

The chain uses TRBV19 and TRBJ2-5, with 7 nucleotides matching TRBD2. The V gene's germline CDR1 is LNHDA and CDR2 SQIVND (reference sequence). The CDR3 has 13 residues. V shed 9 bases and J 4 bases; nucleotides not matched to a gene: 8. This chain's CDR3 is CASKWGGSETQYF. CDR3 nucleotides: TGTGCCAGCAAGTGGGGGGGATCAGAGACCCAGTACTTC.

Ten or more counts support this clonotype. The junction and the germline gene differ at one end; a read error may be behind it. CDR3 loop: CASSLGLAGRETQYF. CDR3 bases: TGTGCCAGCAGCTTAGGGCTAGCGGGAAGGGAGACCCAGTACTTC. The chain employs TRBV5-1 and TRBJ2-5; 9 bases agree with TRBD2. Looked up from germline, CDR1 is SGHRS and CDR2 is YFSETQ. This CDR3 contains 15 residues.